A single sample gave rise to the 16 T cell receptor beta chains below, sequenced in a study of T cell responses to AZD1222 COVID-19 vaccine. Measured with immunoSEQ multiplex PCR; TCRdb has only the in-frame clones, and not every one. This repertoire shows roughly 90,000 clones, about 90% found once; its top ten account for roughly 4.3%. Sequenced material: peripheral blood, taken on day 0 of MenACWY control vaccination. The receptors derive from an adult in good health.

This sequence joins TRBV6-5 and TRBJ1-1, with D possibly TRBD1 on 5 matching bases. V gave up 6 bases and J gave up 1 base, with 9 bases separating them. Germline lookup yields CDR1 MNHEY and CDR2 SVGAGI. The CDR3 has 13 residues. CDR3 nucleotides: TGTGCCAGCAGCCCGGGACCGAACACTGAAGCTTTCTTT. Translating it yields CASSPGPNTEAFF.

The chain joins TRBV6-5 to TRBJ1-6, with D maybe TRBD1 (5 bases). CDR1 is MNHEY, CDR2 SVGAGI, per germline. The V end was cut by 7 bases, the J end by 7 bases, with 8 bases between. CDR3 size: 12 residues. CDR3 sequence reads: CASTRGNSPLHF. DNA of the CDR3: TGTGCCAGCACCCGGGGGAATTCACCCCTCCACTTT.

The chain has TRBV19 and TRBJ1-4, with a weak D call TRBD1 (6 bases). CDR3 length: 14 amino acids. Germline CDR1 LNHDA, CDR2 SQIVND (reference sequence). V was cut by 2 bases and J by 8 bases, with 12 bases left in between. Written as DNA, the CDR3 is TGTGCCAGTAGTATAAACAGGGCCTCGGAAAAACTGTTTTTT. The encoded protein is CASSINRASEKLFF.

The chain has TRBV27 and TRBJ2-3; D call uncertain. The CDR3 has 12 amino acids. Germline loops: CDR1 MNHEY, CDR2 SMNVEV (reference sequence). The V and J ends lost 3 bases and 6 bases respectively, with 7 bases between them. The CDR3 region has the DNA TGTGCCAGCAGTTTTGCCCGGGATACGCAGTATTTT. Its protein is CASSFARDTQYF.

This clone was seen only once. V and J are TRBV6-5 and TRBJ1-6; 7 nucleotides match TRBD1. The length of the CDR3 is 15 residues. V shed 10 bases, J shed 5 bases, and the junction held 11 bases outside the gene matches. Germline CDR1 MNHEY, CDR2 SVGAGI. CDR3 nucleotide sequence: TGTGCCACCCGATCCGGGACAGCTAATAATTCACCCCTCCACTTT. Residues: CATRSGTANNSPLHF.

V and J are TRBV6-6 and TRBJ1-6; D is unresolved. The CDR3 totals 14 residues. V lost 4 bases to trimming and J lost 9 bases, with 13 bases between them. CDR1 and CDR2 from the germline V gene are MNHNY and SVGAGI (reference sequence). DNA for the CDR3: TGTGCCAGCAGTTCCCTCGAAGAGGTTTCACCCCTCCACTTT. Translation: CASSSLEEVSPLHF.

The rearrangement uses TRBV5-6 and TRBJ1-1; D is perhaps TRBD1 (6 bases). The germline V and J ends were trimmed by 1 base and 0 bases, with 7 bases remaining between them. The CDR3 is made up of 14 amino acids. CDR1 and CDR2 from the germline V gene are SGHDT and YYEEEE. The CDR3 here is CASSLRQVNTEAFF. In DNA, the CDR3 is TGTGCCAGCAGCTTGCGACAGGTGAACACTGAAGCTTTCTTT.

CDR3 loop: CASRYTEDTGELFF. In nucleotides, the CDR3 is TGTGCCAGCAGGTACACAGAGGACACCGGGGAGCTGTTTTTT. The rearrangement links TRBV5-5 to TRBJ2-2, with D unclear. The CDR3 loop spans 14 amino acids. The ends were cut back, 5 bases at V and 3 bases at J, with 11 bases in the middle. Germline loops: CDR1 SGHKS, CDR2 YYEKEE (reference sequence). The full variable domain, completed using reference TRBV5-5 and TRBJ2-2, is DAGVTQSPTHLIKTRGQQVTLRCSPISGHKSVSWYQQVLGQGPQFIFQYYEKEERGRGNFPDRFSARQFPNYSSELNVNALLLGDSALYLCASRYTEDTGELFFGEGSRLTVL.

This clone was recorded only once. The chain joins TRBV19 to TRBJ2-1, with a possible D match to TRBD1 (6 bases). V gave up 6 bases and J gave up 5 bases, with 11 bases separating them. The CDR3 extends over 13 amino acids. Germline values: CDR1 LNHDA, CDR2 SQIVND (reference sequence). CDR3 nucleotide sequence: TGTGCCAGTAGGCCTTGGACAGACAATGAGCAGTTCTTC. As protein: CASRPWTDNEQFF.

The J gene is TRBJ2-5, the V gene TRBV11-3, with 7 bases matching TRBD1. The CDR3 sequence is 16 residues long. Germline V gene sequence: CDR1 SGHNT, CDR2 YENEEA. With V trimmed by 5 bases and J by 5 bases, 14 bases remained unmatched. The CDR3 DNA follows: TGTGCCAGCAGCCAGGCCGCTCGGACAGGAATTGAGACCCAGTACTTC. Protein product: CASSQAARTGIETQYF.

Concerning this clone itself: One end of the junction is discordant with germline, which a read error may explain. Here the CDR3 DNA reads TGTGCCAGCAGGGAGGGGAACTATGGCTACAGCTTC. Its translation: CASREGNYGYSF. V gene TRBV6-5 combines with J gene TRBJ1-2, with D possibly TRBD1 on 5 matching bases. The CDR3 is 12 residues long. From germline, CDR1 is MNHEY and CDR2 SVGAGI.

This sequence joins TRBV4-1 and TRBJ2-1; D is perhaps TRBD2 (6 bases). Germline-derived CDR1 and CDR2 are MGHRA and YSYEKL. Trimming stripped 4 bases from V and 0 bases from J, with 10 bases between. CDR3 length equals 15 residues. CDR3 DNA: TGCGCCAGCAGCCCGGGACTCCGCTCCTACAATGAGCAGTTCTTC. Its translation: CASSPGLRSYNEQFF.

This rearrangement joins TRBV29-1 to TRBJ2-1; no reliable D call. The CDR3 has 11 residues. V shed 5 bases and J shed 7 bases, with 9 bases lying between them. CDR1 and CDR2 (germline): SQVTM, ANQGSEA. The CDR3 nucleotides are TGCAGCGTTTGGGTTCGTAATGAGCAGTTCTTC. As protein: CSVWVRNEQFF.

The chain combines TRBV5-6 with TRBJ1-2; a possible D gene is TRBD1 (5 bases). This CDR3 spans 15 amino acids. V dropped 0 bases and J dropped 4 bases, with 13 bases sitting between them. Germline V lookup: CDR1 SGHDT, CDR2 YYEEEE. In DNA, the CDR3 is TGTGCCAGCAGCTTGGGACAGACTTTTAGCTATGGCTACACCTTC. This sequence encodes CASSLGQTFSYGYTF.

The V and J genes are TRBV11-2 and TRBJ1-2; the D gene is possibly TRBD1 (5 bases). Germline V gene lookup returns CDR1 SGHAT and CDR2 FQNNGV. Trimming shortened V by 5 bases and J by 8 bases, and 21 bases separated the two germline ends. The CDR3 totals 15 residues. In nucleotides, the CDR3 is TGTGCCAGCAGCCGGTTAGGGGCTGTCGGGCAAGGCTACACCTTC. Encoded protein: CASSRLGAVGQGYTF.

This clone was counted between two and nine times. The CDR3 DNA follows: TGTGCCAGCACCACTTGGGGCAGGGTAAGGGGCCCCAACTATGGCTACACCTTC. This translates into CASTTWGRVRGPNYGYTF. The chain joins TRBV5-4 to TRBJ1-2; possibly TRBD1 for D (5 bases). Trimming shortened V by 6 bases and J by 2 bases, and 26 bases separated the two germline ends. Per germline, CDR1 SGHNT and CDR2 YYREEE (reference sequence). This CDR3 is built from 18 residues.